This record looks at one T cell receptor (beta chain) sequence and its context. No antigen is known for it. Base qualities are not at hand, and no much larger clone is one base apart. Sequencing instrument: Illumina NovaSeq 6000. TCRalpha and TCRbeta cDNA libraries were constructed by 5'RACE with constant-segment primers, with sample barcodes and unique molecular identifiers being introduced. Trizol reagent was used to extract RNA from every sample. Libraries were amplified in two PCR steps, with a second sample barcode and Illumina TruSeq adapters added in the second step. The libraries were sequenced on an Illumina NovaSeq using 2 x 150 bp paired-end reads. Concerning the study's data processing: Reads were demultiplexed and collapsed into UMI-guided consensus sequences with migec v1.2.7. Using mixcr v2.1.11, UMI consensuses were aligned to TRA and TRB V and J templates and then assembled into clonotypes. Clonotypes were classified as expanded or contracted when called significant by both edgeR and NoisET, with noise models trained on biological replicates. For edgeR calls, a false discovery rate-adjusted p below 0.01 and a log2 fold-change threshold of 1 were applied. As an exploratory analysis of dynamics, max-normalized trajectories of the 1000 most abundant clonotypes were examined with PCA combined with hierarchical clustering. Separately sequenced CD4+ and CD8+ repertoires were used to assign the CD4 or CD8 phenotype of responding clones. TCRdb took the public reads, trimmed them with fastp at Q25, ran MiXCR for clone calling and kept in-frame beta chains. One record per CDR3 amino acid sequence lists the most common genes and DNA. The V and J calls shown here were made by TCRdb, not taken from the authors' results. The sample records 150,000 to 200,000 distinct CDR3 sequences, around a sixth of which are singletons. 3.9% of the sample is held by the ten biggest clonotypes.

The source of the sample is a study of T-cell memory formation after mild COVID-19 (dated by TCRdb to the early 2020s). Study-wide context: TCR sequence clusters from the two donors were found to be largely donor specific. Longitudinal TCRalpha and TCRbeta repertoire sequencing tracked T-cell clones expanding and contracting after mild COVID-19 in a couple of donors. Two young, previously healthy adult volunteers made up the cohort, one male and one female. Paper-wide results and their limitations: Whether the second-wave clones peaking on day 37 were SARS-CoV-2 specific was not confirmed. Clones that contracted from day 15 to 85 showed balanced CD4/CD8 phenotypes, whereas a second wave of clones that expanded from day 15 to 37 leaned towards CD4+. Contracting CD4+ clones turned up mainly in the CM and EM memory subsets, whereas EMRA was where CD8+ clones were enriched. Only a couple of mild cases were covered by the study, and larger cohorts that include severe cases with pre-infection samples were considered necessary. Some responding clones were detected in pre-infection memory, which suggested that pre-existing cross-reactive memory T cells had joined the SARS-CoV-2 response.

The germline V gene yields SGHDT for CDR1 and YYEEEE for CDR2. V lost 5 bases and J lost 0 bases, and the count of bases not matched to a germline gene is 3. The CDR3 starts with the cysteine, ends with the phenylalanine, and has 17 residues. Left in the record is the CDR3 DNA by itself, 51 bases read in frame from the first base. Ficoll-Paque density gradient centrifugation was used to isolate PBMCs. This chain is built from TRBV5-6 and TRBJ2-2; 14 bases in between match TRBD2. This sequence was found in a man younger than 35 who had mild COVID-19 (a few samples of this study predate the infection). The sample titles of this study are shuffled in the database, so cell type and time point are left out; the donor was told from shared clones. The sequenced sample consisted of PBMCs or a T cell subset sorted from them (not recorded which). The CDR3: CASRRTSGGTNTGELFF. The base sequence is TGTGCCAGCAGACGGACTAGCGGGGGGACGAACACCGGGGAGCTGTTTTTT.